The T cell receptor (beta chain) described here comes from a study of blood T cells in healthy people across ages. Findings and limits, study-wide: Donor CMV status was unknown, possibly confounding expanded clonotype changes. PBMCs left unsorted prevented a conclusive naive versus antigen-experienced comparison.

The sample holds a few counts of this clonotype. Its target is unknown. For the second PCR, which ran for about 7 to 11 cycles, a sample-barcoded 5' primer and a J-beta primer mix were used. TCRdb reprocessed the 5' RACE reads with MiXCR, giving one entry per CDR3 protein. The data show 600,000 or so distinct CDR3 sequences, about 30% seen once. This CDR3 comprises 15 residues. Trimming cost V 4 bases and J 0 bases; bases outside gene matches: 6. Per germline, CDR1 SNHLY and CDR2 FYNNEI. The sample comprised blood. The receptor was derived from a woman older than 75 in good health. The rearrangement uses TRBV2 and TRBJ2-7, with 7 bases lining up with TRBD1. The CDR3 spells CASSVTTGSSYEQYF. Here the CDR3 DNA reads TGTGCCAGCAGTGTAACGACAGGGAGCTCCTACGAGCAGTACTTC.